Below, 24 T cell receptor beta chains from the same sample are listed, as sequenced in a study of T cells in Graves' hyperthyroidism and ophthalmopathy. TCR beta CDR3 region amplification was performed from RNA transcripts. TCR CDR3 underwent first-round RT-PCR with the HTBI primer set. TCRdb fed the multiplex PCR reads into MiXCR, producing one record per CDR3 protein. This repertoire shows 450,000 to 700,000 distinct CDR3 sequences, under 60% found once; its top ten account for around 20%. The sample consisted of peripheral blood or thyroid tissue (not recorded which). The receptors shown here come from an adult woman with Graves' disease, either hyperthyroidism or ophthalmopathy (not recorded which).

This clonotype showed up many times. V usage is TRBV5-1 and J usage is TRBJ2-7; D perhaps matches TRBD2 (6 bases). Germline assignment: CDR1 SGHRS and CDR2 YFSETQ. V lost 4 bases, J lost 2 bases, and 13 bases lay in between. The CDR3 length is 14 residues. The CDR3 loop is CASSAAGSPYEQYF. In DNA form, the CDR3 reads TGCGCCAGCAGCGCGGCGGGGTCCCCCTACGAGCAGTACTTC.

This clonotype was observed at least ten times. V usage is TRBV15 and J usage is TRBJ2-5; D gene uncertain. Trimming left V 0 bases short and J 1 base short, with 12 bases between. Per the germline V gene, CDR1 is LNHNV and CDR2 is YYDKDF (reference sequence). The CDR3 runs to 16 residues. CDR3 sequence reads: CATSRESSGPQETQYF. CDR3 bases: TGTGCCACCAGCAGAGAGTCGTCAGGCCCCCAAGAGACCCAGTACTTC.

This clonotype was recorded many times. The chain links TRBV11-2 to TRBJ2-7; TRBD1 agrees at 7 bases. With V trimmed by 5 bases and J by 4 bases, 5 bases remained unmatched. There are 13 residues in the CDR3. CDR1 and CDR2 (germline): SGHAT, FQNNGV. Written as DNA, the CDR3 is TGTGCCAGCAGCCTGGGACAGAGGTACGAGCAGTACTTC. As protein: CASSLGQRYEQYF.

This clonotype was counted many times. The chain employs TRBV2 and TRBJ2-3, with D tentatively TRBD1 (5 bases). There are 14 residues in the CDR3. Germline-derived CDR1 and CDR2 are SNHLY and FYNNEI. V was trimmed by 8 bases and J by 0 bases, leaving 12 bases between them. CDR3 region: CASFRQSSTDTQYF. The CDR3 nucleotides are TGTGCCAGCTTCCGACAGAGTAGCACAGATACGCAGTATTTT. Filled out from reference TRBV2 and TRBJ2-3, the complete variable domain reads EPEVTQTPSHQVTQMGQEVILRCVPISNHLYFYWYRQILGQKVEFLVSFYNNEISEKSEIFDDQFSVERPDGSNFTLKIRSTKLEDSAMYFCASFRQSSTDTQYFGPGTRLTVL.

Ten or more counts support this clonotype. The rearrangement uses TRBV27 and TRBJ1-5; 7 positions match TRBD1. V was pared by 10 bases and J by 2 bases, with 17 bases of the junction left unmatched. CDR1 and CDR2 (germline): MNHEY, SMNVEV (reference sequence). The CDR3 consists of 17 residues. The CDR3 DNA reads TGTGCCACCCTACCATGCGCAACAGGGGAGTGCAATCAGCCCCAGCATTTT. As protein: CATLPCATGECNQPQHF.

This clonotype appeared once. This chain connects TRBV2 to TRBJ2-7; TRBD2 agrees at 9 bases. The CDR3 totals 15 residues. Germline CDR1 and CDR2: SNHLY and FYNNEI. V dropped 6 bases and J dropped 7; count of bases not matched to a gene: 13. The CDR3: CASRPGLAAYNEQYF. CDR3 in DNA: TGTGCCAGCAGACCGGGACTAGCAGCGTACAATGAGCAGTACTTC. Combining the CDR3 with reference TRBV2 and TRBJ2-7 gives the whole variable domain EPEVTQTPSHQVTQMGQEVILRCVPISNHLYFYWYRQILGQKVEFLVSFYNNEISEKSEIFDDQFSVERPDGSNFTLKIRSTKLEDSAMYFCASRPGLAAYNEQYFGPGTRLTVT.

This clonotype was observed a few times. V usage is TRBV28 and J usage is TRBJ2-7; the D gene is possibly TRBD1 (5 bases). CDR1 and CDR2 from the germline V gene are MDHEN and SYDVKM. The CDR3 runs 12 residues. V was pared by 4 bases and J by 4 bases, with 8 bases between. The CDR3 sequence: CASSSDKYEQYF. As DNA, the CDR3 is TGTGCCAGCAGTTCGGACAAATACGAGCAGTACTTC.

The chain is built from TRBV7-6 and TRBJ2-3; 16 bases agree with TRBD2. This CDR3 contains 18 residues. J lost 1 base, V lost 5 bases, and 6 bases had no gene match. CDR1 and CDR2 (germline): SGHVS, FNYEAQ. The CDR3 protein is CASSKGLAGGSRTDTQYF. The CDR3 nucleotides read TGTGCCAGCAGCAAGGGACTAGCGGGAGGGTCCCGCACAGATACGCAGTATTTT.

Regarding this clonotype: This may arise from a read error, as a much more abundant clone is one base away. The chain joins TRBV7-9 to TRBJ1-1; tentative D call: TRBD1 (6 bases). The V gene's germline CDR1 is SEHNR and CDR2 FQNEAQ (reference sequence). This CDR3 has 11 amino acids. CDR3 sequence (DNA): TGTGCCTGTAGGGGTGGGGGCGAAGCTTCCTTT. It specifies CACRGGGEASF.

This clonotype showed up many times. The rearrangement joins TRBV19 to TRBJ1-5, with TRBD1 as a possible D gene (6 bases). V lost 3 bases and J lost 6, with 18 bases in between. This CDR3 has 16 amino acids. Germline V gene lookup returns CDR1 LNHDA and CDR2 SQIVND (reference sequence). This CDR3 reads CASSMSLGGWGQPQHF. CDR3 sequence (DNA): TGTGCCAGTAGTATGTCCCTCGGGGGCTGGGGTCAGCCCCAGCATTTT.

This clonotype showed up just a few times. The gene calls are TRBV15 and TRBJ2-3, with 9 bases matching TRBD1. Germline V gene lookup returns CDR1 LNHNV and CDR2 YYDKDF (reference sequence). The CDR3 totals 16 residues. The ends lost 3 bases at V and 0 bases at J; junction bases unmatched: 4. CDR3 sequence reads: CATSSRDRASTDTQYF. The CDR3 DNA follows: TGTGCCACCAGCAGTAGGGACAGGGCAAGCACAGATACGCAGTATTTT.

The CDR3 sequence is CASSPQGGAYGYTIYF. The DNA for the CDR3 is TGCGCCAGCAGCCCCCAAGGCGGTGCATATGGCTACACCATATATTTT. This rearrangement joins TRBV5-1 to TRBJ1-3; D is uncertain. This CDR3 contains 16 residues. CDR1 is SGHRS, CDR2 YFSETQ, per germline. Between the trimmed V and J ends, which lost 4 bases and 8 bases, there was a span of 22 bases.

This clonotype was seen a single time. This rearrangement joins TRBV7-2 to TRBJ2-5; 12 bases line up with TRBD2. CDR1 is SGHTA, CDR2 FQGNSA, per germline. The CDR3 length is 17 residues. J gave up 0 bases and V 3 bases, and 5 bases lay outside the gene matches. The CDR3 region is CASSLGLAGGYQETQYF. The CDR3 DNA sequence: TGTGCCAGCAGCTTGGGCCTAGCGGGAGGGTACCAAGAGACCCAGTACTTC.

This clonotype was detected many times. The chain recombines TRBV5-1 with TRBJ1-1; possible D gene TRBD1, 5 bases. In germline, CDR1 is SGHRS, CDR2 YFSETQ. V gave up 2 bases and J gave up 0 bases, with 8 bases separating them. The CDR3 extends over 14 amino acids. The CDR3 DNA sequence: TGCGCCAGCAGCTTTGGGGGTTTGAACACTGAAGCTTTCTTT. Amino acids: CASSFGGLNTEAFF. Full variable domain (missing parts from reference TRBV5-1 and TRBJ1-1): KAGVTQTPRYLIKTRGQQVTLSCSPISGHRSVSWYQQTPGQGLQFLFEYFSETQRNKGNFPGRFSGRQFSNSRSEMNVSTLELGDSALYLCASSFGGLNTEAFFGQGTRLTVV.

This clonotype showed up many times. V is TRBV6-1 and J is TRBJ1-1; TRBD1 agrees at 8 bases. CDR1 is MNHNS, CDR2 SASEGT, per germline. The J segment lost 7 bases and the V segment lost 5 bases, leaving 6 bases of the junction unmatched. This CDR3 is 13 amino acids long. DNA for the CDR3: TGTGCCAGCAGTCTCAGGGGGCCCGTTGAAGCTTTCTTT. Amino acids: CASSLRGPVEAFF.

This clonotype was detected a few times. At one boundary the junction diverges from the germline segment, which might be a read error. The chain is built from TRBV7-7 and TRBJ1-4; 10 nucleotides align to TRBD1. Germline CDR1 and CDR2: SSHAT and FNYEAQ (reference sequence). The CDR3 covers 14 residues. CDR3 coding DNA: TGTGCTAGCAGCTCCGGGACAGGGGATGAAAAACTGTTTTTT. Residues: CASSSGTGDEKLFF. Variable domain in full (rest from reference TRBV7-7 and TRBJ1-4): GAGVSQSPRYKVTKRGQDVTLRCDPISSHATLYWYQQALGQGPEFLTYFNYEAQPDKSGLPSDRFSAERPEGSISTLTIQRTEQRDSAMYRCASSSGTGDEKLFFGSGTQLSVL.

At least ten counts were recorded for this clonotype. This chain connects TRBV5-1 to TRBJ2-7; possibly TRBD2 for D (6 bases). V shed 0 bases and J shed 2 bases, with 12 bases lying between them. CDR3 size: 15 residues. Germline CDR1 SGHRS, CDR2 YFSETQ. CDR3 DNA sequence: TGCGCCAGCAGCTTGGGGGGGGATAGCACCTACGAGCAGTACTTC. The encoded protein is CASSLGGDSTYEQYF.

The chain employs TRBV15 and TRBJ1-2; D might be TRBD1 (5 bases). Trimming left V 8 bases short and J 4 bases short, with 20 bases between. From germline, CDR1 is LNHNV and CDR2 YYDKDF (reference sequence). This CDR3 spans 15 amino acids. CDR3 residues: CATRDLYTPVYGYTF. Written as DNA, the CDR3 is TGTGCCACCCGGGACCTCTACACTCCCGTCTATGGCTACACCTTC.

V usage is TRBV18 and J usage is TRBJ2-2; D may be TRBD1 (6 bases). CDR3 length: 15 amino acids. Germline CDR1 KGHSH, CDR2 LQKENI. V lost 3 bases to trimming and J lost 5 bases, with 13 bases between them. The CDR3 sequence is CASSPGQGITGELFF. CDR3 sequence (DNA): TGTGCCAGCTCACCGGGGCAGGGGATAACCGGGGAGCTGTTTTTT.

The chain employs TRBV20-1 and TRBJ2-1, with D perhaps matching TRBD1 (5 bases). Germline-derived CDR1 and CDR2 are DFQATT and SNEGSKA (reference sequence). The CDR3 runs to 12 residues. The V and J ends lost 6 bases and 8 bases respectively, with 14 bases between them. The CDR3 here is CSATSRAHEQFF. In DNA, the CDR3 is TGCAGTGCCACCTCCAGGGCCCATGAGCAGTTCTTC.

Only one count was recorded for this clonotype. V and J are TRBV2 and TRBJ2-1; the match to TRBD2 covers 8 bases. The CDR3 has 15 amino acids. The V gene's germline CDR1 is SNHLY and CDR2 FYNNEI. The V gene end was trimmed by 1 base and the J gene end by 2 bases; junction bases not matched to a gene: 1. CDR3 region: CASSEERETYNEQFF. The CDR3 DNA follows: TGTGCCAGCAGTGAAGAGCGGGAGACCTACAATGAGCAGTTCTTC.

Turning to this clonotype: The junction departs from germline at one end; a sequencing error may be responsible. The chain couples TRBV18 to TRBJ2-5, with D maybe TRBD1 (6 bases). Germline values: CDR1 KGHSH, CDR2 LQKENI. This CDR3 contains 13 residues. CDR3 in amino acids: CANSLSQGETQYF. CDR3 bases: TGTGCCAACTCACTCTCACAGGGAGAGACCCAGTACTTC.

As to this clonotype: Compared with germline, one end of the junction differs, possibly owing to a read error. The rearrangement links TRBV7-9 to TRBJ2-5; 8 positions match TRBD1. The germline V gene encodes CDR1 SEHNR and CDR2 FQNEAQ (reference sequence). The CDR3 totals 15 residues. Here the CDR3 DNA reads TGCGCCAGCAGCGCTACCGGGACAGGAGGAGAGACCCAGTACTTC. Protein: CASSATGTGGETQYF.

The rearrangement uses TRBV10-3 and TRBJ2-7, with D possibly matching TRBD2 (5 bases). The germline CDR1 and CDR2 sequences are ENHRY and SYGVKD. Trimming pared 8 bases from V and 7 bases from J, leaving 18 bases between. This CDR3 has 13 residues. The CDR3 DNA sequence: TGTGCCATCTCCGGGATAGAGGTCCGTGAGCAGTACTTC. It encodes CAISGIEVREQYF.